Listed here are 3 T cell receptor beta chains from one sample, sequenced in a study of Graves' ophthalmopathy and Graves' hyperthyroidism. Beta-chain TCR CDR3 regions were amplified from RNA transcripts. Following a first-round RT-PCR that used HTBI primers, a second-round multiplex PCR was carried out. TCRdb analysed the multiplex PCR reads with MiXCR anew, one entry per CDR3 protein. The table includes hundreds of thousands of distinct CDR3 sequences, roughly 40% detected once. Sequencing was carried out using peripheral blood. The receptors here all came from an adult man with Graves' ophthalmopathy.

This clonotype occurred many times. The rearrangement uses TRBV9 and TRBJ2-7; possibly TRBD1 for D (6 bases). V gave up 4 bases and J gave up 2 bases, with 19 bases separating them. This CDR3 is 16 amino acids long. Germline-derived CDR1 and CDR2 are SGDLS and YYNGEE. The CDR3 DNA reads as TGTGCCAGCAGCCCCGTACAGGGTCGTGGTGCCTACGAGCAGTACTTC. The encoded protein is CASSPVQGRGAYEQYF.

The table lists this clonotype with a count of one. This chain links TRBV5-6 with TRBJ1-2; possibly TRBD1 for D (6 bases). CDR1 is SGHDT and CDR2 is YYEEEE in the germline V gene. Between the trimmed V and J ends, which lost 0 bases and 8 bases, there was a span of 11 bases. CDR3 length: 13 amino acids. The CDR3 sequence is CASSLAGTGGYTF. The CDR3 region has the DNA TGTGCCAGCAGCTTGGCCGGCACAGGGGGCTACACCTTC.

This chain connects TRBV5-5 to TRBJ1-1, with D maybe TRBD1 (5 bases). Trimming took off 7 bases at V and 1 base at J, with 14 bases between the two ends. Germline lookup yields CDR1 SGHKS and CDR2 YYEKEE (reference sequence). There are 14 residues in the CDR3. The CDR3 sequence: CASHEWGKNTEAFF. The CDR3 nucleotides are TGTGCCAGCCACGAATGGGGGAAGAACACTGAAGCTTTCTTT.